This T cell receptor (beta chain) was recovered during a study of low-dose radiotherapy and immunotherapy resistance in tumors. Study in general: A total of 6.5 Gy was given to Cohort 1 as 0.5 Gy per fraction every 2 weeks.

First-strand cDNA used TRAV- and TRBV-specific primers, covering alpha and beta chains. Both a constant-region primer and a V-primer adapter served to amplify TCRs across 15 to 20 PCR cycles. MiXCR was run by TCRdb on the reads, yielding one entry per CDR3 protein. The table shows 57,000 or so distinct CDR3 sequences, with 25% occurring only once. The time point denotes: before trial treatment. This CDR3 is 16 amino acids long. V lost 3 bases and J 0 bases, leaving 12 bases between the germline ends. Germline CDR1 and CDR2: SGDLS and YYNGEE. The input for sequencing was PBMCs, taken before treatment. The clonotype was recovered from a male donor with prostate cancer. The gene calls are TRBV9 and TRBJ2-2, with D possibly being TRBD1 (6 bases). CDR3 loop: CASSALQGPNTGELFF. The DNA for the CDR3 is TGTGCCAGCAGCGCCCTACAGGGACCGAACACCGGGGAGCTGTTTTTT.